Here is one T cell receptor (beta chain) with its context. Its antigen is undetermined. TCRdb's copy holds only in-frame clones and misses some; the assay was immunoSEQ multiplex PCR. The data contain about 99,000 clones, 93% of them singletons. The record originates from a study of siplizumab effects on memory and regulatory T cells. Trimming removed 0 bases from V and 5 bases from J; junction bases left unmatched: 4. Germline lookup yields CDR1 SGHRS and CDR2 YFSETQ. The length of the CDR3 is 14 residues. Study-level points and caveats: Naive T cells seemed more diverse than memory cells and seemed major alloresponse contributors. Proliferating siplizumab-culture Tregs lacked confirmation of suppressive function. A naive or memory phenotype could not be assigned to roughly 75-96% of the proliferating CD4+ or CD8+ clones. The drug siplizumab significantly decreased the alloreactive sequences that could be traced to unstimulated CD4+ memory cells.

Sample: Tregs sorted from blood. This sequence joins TRBV5-1 and TRBJ1-2; 7 bases match TRBD1. This TCR came from a human donor in good health. The CDR3 sequence is CASSLGQGRYGYTF. The CDR3 DNA is TGCGCCAGCAGCTTGGGACAGGGCAGGTATGGCTACACCTTC.